The TCR beta chain under discussion was sequenced for a study of T-cell reconstitution after alpha-beta-depleted transplantation in children. Study outcomes and limitations: At around two months after transplant, the alpha-beta T cells were reportedly derived from several hundred expanded clones that came from non-depleted graft cells. Newly produced T cells mostly provided counts and TCRbeta diversity after one year, as hyperexpanded clones declined.

This clonotype was observed at least ten times. What it recognizes is unknown. Preparation of the TCRbeta library used unique molecular identifiers. TCRdb re-analysed the PCR reads in MiXCR, keeping a single row per CDR3 protein. The data show 700,000 or so distinct CDR3 sequences, about an eighth seen once. The specimen comprised PBMCs, sampled before TCRalphabeta/CD19-depleted stem cell transplant. The clonotype originates from a girl aged 2 to 9 with congenital amegakaryocytic thrombocytopenia, due to receive a stem cell transplant.

The CDR3 DNA sequence: TGTGCCAGCAGCATTTCGACAGGGACGGCCTACGAGCAGTACTTC. Amino acids: CASSISTGTAYEQYF. V is TRBV7-9 and J is TRBJ2-7; 7 positions match TRBD1. Losses at the gene ends were 5 bases for V and 2 bases for J; bases not matched to a gene: 9. The CDR3 is 15 amino acids. CDR1 and CDR2 (germline): SEHNR, FQNEAQ (reference sequence).